Listed here is a single TCR beta chain. No antigen is known for it. The data originate from a study of cytomegalovirus exposure and HLA in healthy donors. Notes on the study in general: In an earlier analysis, most TCR beta V segments were productive about 87% or about 30% of the time. Presence/absence results assume similar sequencing depth per donor, which may not hold.

There are 14 residues in the CDR3. Germline lookup yields CDR1 LNHDA and CDR2 SQIVND (reference sequence). V shed 3 bases and J shed 5 bases, with 11 bases lying between them. Primers: 60 Vbeta forward and 13 Jbeta reverse. Generated by immunoSEQ multiplex PCR, the TCRdb table keeps only in-frame clones and is missing some. This sample's table reports 150,000 or so clones. The chain carries TRBV19 and TRBJ1-5; D remains ambiguous. The receptor comes from a man between 18 and 29 years old in good health and CMV-seronegative. Source material: PBMCs. This chain's CDR3 is CASSIGTVDQPQHF. In DNA form, the CDR3 reads TGTGCCAGTAGTATCGGTACAGTCGATCAGCCCCAGCATTTT. Full variable domain (missing parts from reference TRBV19 and TRBJ1-5): DGGITQSPKYLFRKEGQNVTLSCEQNLNHDAMYWYRQDPGQGLRLIYYSQIVNDFQKGDIAEGYSVSREKKESFPLTVTSAQKNPTAFYLCASSIGTVDQPQHFGDGTRLSIL.